This T cell receptor (beta chain) was identified during a study of blood T cell repertoires in COVID-19. Overall study context: The study drew acute and convalescent COVID-19 samples from the United States, Italy and Spain.

One Seattle source followed patients from active infection through their disease course. In the original processing: Amplifying reference gene primers gave estimates of nucleated cell counts. Assay used: immunoSEQ multiplex PCR; TCRdb lists only in-frame clones, some missing. V, J and clone size are taken as reported in that table, and D and trimming were inferred from the DNA itself. The sample contains approximately 330,000 clones, 90% of which appear only once. Sequenced material: peripheral blood. The receptor comes from a woman aged 40 to 55 with COVID-19, enrolled during active disease.

The CDR3 sequence: CASSPPFSPVTDRGTDTQYF. DNA for the CDR3: TGTGCCAGCTCACCACCTTTTTCACCGGTTACGGACAGGGGAACAGATACGCAGTATTTT. V is TRBV18 and J is TRBJ2-3, with 9 bases that match TRBD1. CDR1 and CDR2 (germline): KGHSH, LQKENI. V was pared by 0 bases and J by 3 bases, with 16 bases of the junction left unmatched. The CDR3 has 20 amino acids.